This TCR beta chain was sequenced for a study of T-cell memory formation after mild COVID-19. This clonotype has a handful of counts. With constant-segment primers, 5'RACE yielded cDNA libraries of TCR alpha and TCR beta that carried sample barcodes and UMIs. A single record per CDR3 protein comes from TCRdb applying MiXCR to the 5' RACE reads. The data contain 150,000 to 200,000 distinct CDR3 sequences, roughly 10% of them singletons. Sequences were obtained from PBMCs or a T cell subset sorted from them (not recorded which). The receptor was derived from a man younger than 35 who had mild COVID-19 (a few samples of this study predate the infection). Cell type and time point are not known.

DNA for the CDR3: TGTGCCAGCAGTCAAGAGAACGGGCCAGAGACCCAGTACTTC. As protein: CASSQENGPETQYF. The chain combines TRBV6-6 with TRBJ2-5, with D hard to call. CDR3 length equals 14 residues. The V end was cut by 5 bases, the J end by 4 bases, with 14 bases between. Germline assignment: CDR1 MNHNY and CDR2 SVGAGI (reference sequence).